This T cell receptor beta chain was recorded in a study of CD8+CD57+ T cells in acquired aplastic anemia. Overall study: Sorting CD4+ and CD8+ cells gave DNA averaging 3.2 ug. Overall study results and limits: Patients and controls shared approximately 30 CD8+ CDR3 sequences.

Genomic DNA provided the template from which TCR beta VDJ and CDR3 profiles were obtained. TCRdb redid the calling of the reads with MiXCR, one entry per CDR3 protein. The sample holds about 180,000 distinct CDR3 sequences, 40% to 50% seen once. On this clonotype: What it binds is unknown.

From germline, CDR1 is SNHLY and CDR2 FYNNEI. V lost 2 bases, J lost 4 bases, and 11 bases lay in between. CDR3 size: 14 residues. The source material was sorted CD4+, CD8+, or CD8+CD57+ T cells (not recorded which) from PBMCs. This sequence joins TRBV2 and TRBJ1-1, with D maybe TRBD1 (5 bases). The sequence was obtained from a human donor in good health. The CDR3 DNA reads as TGTGCCAGCAGTGAACGGCAAAGGGGCACTGAAGCTTTCTTT. Amino acid sequence: CASSERQRGTEAFF.